These T cell receptor beta chains were read from a single sample in a study of OX40 agonist ivuxolimab in advanced cancers. Generated by immunoSEQ multiplex PCR, the TCRdb table keeps only in-frame clones and is missing some. Among fewer than 70,000 clones, 86% were seen once, and the ten largest hold about 3.8%. The sequencing here drew on CD4+ or CD8+ T cells sorted from blood, taken in a trial of the OX40 agonist ivuxolimab. The receptors stem from an adult with an advanced solid tumor such as melanoma, head and neck, liver or kidney cancer. CDR3s include the opening cysteine and the closing phenylalanine or tryptophan. A D gene is named only where the DNA matches it firmly. Rows give clone size only sometimes, using once, few, many, or a class for an expanded clone.

V: TRBV7-6
D: NA
size: NA
J: TRBJ2-2
DNA: TGTGCCAGCAGAAGGGCAGGGATGAGAAACACCGGGGAGCTGTTTTTT
CDR3: CASRRAGMRNTGELFF

V: TRBV5-4
D: NA
size: NA
J: TRBJ2-5
DNA: TGTGCCTGCTTAACAGGGCCCGCTCAGGAGACCCAGTACTTC
CDR3: CACLTGPAQETQYF

V: TRBV5-1
D: NA
size: NA
J: TRBJ2-2
DNA: TGCGCCAGCAGCTTGAACGGGCAGAACACCGGGGAGCTGTTTTTT
CDR3: CASSLNGQNTGELFF

V: TRBV29-1
D: NA
size: NA
J: TRBJ2-7
DNA: TGCAGCGTTGTGACAGCCAGCTCCTACGAGCAGTACTTC
CDR3: CSVVTASSYEQYF

V: TRBV5-1
D: NA
size: NA
J: TRBJ2-3
DNA: TGCGCCAGCAGCCTACAGGGGACTAGCACAGATACGCAGTATTTT
CDR3: CASSLQGTSTDTQYF

V: TRBV6-1
D: NA
size: NA
J: TRBJ1-2
DNA: TGTGCCAGCAGTGAAGCGAACGGCGGCTATGGCTACACCTTC
CDR3: CASSEANGGYGYTF

V: TRBV6-1
D: NA
size: NA
J: TRBJ1-5
DNA: TGTGCCGCCCACGGGGACGCCCAGGCCCAGCATTTT
CDR3: CAAHGDAQAQHF

V: TRBV20-1
D: NA
size: NA
J: TRBJ2-7
DNA: TGCAGTGCCCTGAGACCCGGCGAGCAGTACTTC
CDR3: CSALRPGEQYF

V: TRBV5-4
D: TRBD1
size: NA
J: TRBJ1-2
DNA: TGTGCCAGCAGCGTTCAGGGGGCGCGAGGCTACACCTTC
CDR3: CASSVQGARGYTF

V: TRBV5-6
D: NA
size: NA
J: TRBJ1-5
DNA: TGTGCCAGCAGCTTGTTTCCAGGCCCCAGCAATCAGCCCCAGCATTTT
CDR3: CASSLFPGPSNQPQHF

V: TRBV15
D: TRBD1
size: NA
J: TRBJ1-1
DNA: TGTGCCACCAGCAGAGACGACAGGGGGAAGAGCTTT
CDR3: CATSRDDRGKSF

V: TRBV10-3
D: NA
size: NA
J: TRBJ2-2
DNA: TGTGCCAGCGCAAGGGGGACCGGGGAGCTGTTTTTT
CDR3: CASARGTGELFF

V: TRBV7-6
D: TRBD1
size: few
J: TRBJ1-6
DNA: TGTGCCAGCAGCCAAGGGACAGCACTTAATTCACCCCTCCACTTT
CDR3: CASSQGTALNSPLHF

V: TRBV4-2
D: NA
size: NA
J: TRBJ1-1
DNA: TGTGCCAGCAGCGCACAACAGAGCACGGGCACTGAAGCTTTCTTT
CDR3: CASSAQQSTGTEAFF

V: TRBV6-6
D: NA
size: few
J: TRBJ1-5
DNA: TGTGCCAGCAGTTCAGGGAGCAATCAGCCCCAGCATTTT
CDR3: CASSSGSNQPQHF

V: TRBV7-2
D: TRBD1
size: NA
J: TRBJ1-2
DNA: TGTGCCAGCAGCTTAGACTCCGCGACAGGGGCTGGCTACACCTTC
CDR3: CASSLDSATGAGYTF

V: TRBV6-5
D: NA
size: NA
J: TRBJ1-1
DNA: TGTGCCAGCAGTTACGGGGGGCATACTGAAGCTTTCTTT
CDR3: CASSYGGHTEAFF

V: TRBV18
D: NA
size: NA
J: TRBJ2-3
DNA: TGTGCCAGCTCATTCCGGGACCCTACAAGCACAGATACGCAGTATTTT
CDR3: CASSFRDPTSTDTQYF

V: TRBV7-2
D: NA
size: NA
J: TRBJ1-1
DNA: TGTGCCAGCAGCACTAGAGGGCAGGGGTACACTGAAGCTTTCTTT
CDR3: CASSTRGQGYTEAFF

V: TRBV10-3
D: NA
size: few
J: TRBJ1-6
DNA: TGTGCCATCAGTGGTACGGGACGTTTTAATTCACCCCTCCACTTT
CDR3: CAISGTGRFNSPLHF

V: TRBV12-5
D: NA
size: NA
J: TRBJ2-2
DNA: TGTGCTAGTGGTTTGGTAGCGGGTGGCACCGGGGAGCTGTTTTTT
CDR3: CASGLVAGGTGELFF

V: TRBV30
D: NA
size: NA
J: TRBJ1-5
DNA: TGTGCCTGGAGTGTACAGGGCACTAATCAGCCCCAGCATTTT
CDR3: CAWSVQGTNQPQHF

V: TRBV2
D: NA
size: NA
J: TRBJ2-7
DNA: TGTGCCAGCAGTGAATTGTTAGGGGGGGACGAGCAGTACTTC
CDR3: CASSELLGGDEQYF

V: TRBV11-2
D: TRBD1
size: NA
J: TRBJ1-4
DNA: TGTGCCAGCAGCTTTACCACCGGGACAGTTAATGAAAAACTGTTTTTT
CDR3: CASSFTTGTVNEKLFF

V: TRBV7-2
D: NA
size: NA
J: TRBJ1-6
DNA: TGTGCCAGCAGCTTGCGAAGGACCGAGTATAATTCACCCCTCCACTTT
CDR3: CASSLRRTEYNSPLHF

V: TRBV6-5
D: NA
size: NA
J: TRBJ2-7
DNA: TGTGCCAGCAGTTACTCGGGTCAGGTTAAAGAGCAGTACTTC
CDR3: CASSYSGQVKEQYF

V: TRBV5-1
D: NA
size: NA
J: TRBJ2-7
DNA: TGCGCCAGCAGCTTGGATAGGGTCTACGAGCAGTACTTC
CDR3: CASSLDRVYEQYF

V: TRBV28
D: NA
size: NA
J: TRBJ2-7
DNA: TGTGCCAGCAGTTTAGGGGGGCTATCCTACGAGCAGTACTTC
CDR3: CASSLGGLSYEQYF

V: TRBV7-2
D: NA
size: NA
J: TRBJ2-7
DNA: TGTGCCAGCAGCTTGAAAGGGGCGACCTACGAGCAGTACTTC
CDR3: CASSLKGATYEQYF

V: TRBV29-1
D: NA
size: NA
J: TRBJ2-4
DNA: TGCAGCGTTGAAGACCAGGGTGGGAACATTCAGTACTTC
CDR3: CSVEDQGGNIQYF

V: TRBV19
D: TRBD2
size: NA
J: TRBJ2-5
DNA: TGTGCCAGTAGTATCCCCTCTAGCGGACAAGAGACCCAGTACTTC
CDR3: CASSIPSSGQETQYF

V: TRBV15
D: TRBD1
size: NA
J: TRBJ2-7
DNA: TGTGCCACCAGCCATATTGGGACAGTTTCCGAGCAGTACTTC
CDR3: CATSHIGTVSEQYF

V: TRBV6-5
D: NA
size: NA
J: TRBJ1-1
DNA: TGTGCCAGTAAGGTGACGGTGAACACTGAAGCTTTCTTT
CDR3: CASKVTVNTEAFF

V: TRBV28
D: TRBD1
size: NA
J: TRBJ1-5
DNA: TGTGCCAGCAGACCAGGGGGCGCGGGCAATCAGCCCCAGCATTTT
CDR3: CASRPGGAGNQPQHF

V: TRBV10-3
D: TRBD1
size: NA
J: TRBJ2-1
DNA: TGTGCCATCAGTGATGACAGGGTCCCCCGCAATGAGCAGTTCTTC
CDR3: CAISDDRVPRNEQFF

V: TRBV30
D: NA
size: NA
J: TRBJ2-3
DNA: TGTGCCTGCCGGGACCGATTCACAGATACGCAGTATTTT
CDR3: CACRDRFTDTQYF

V: TRBV7-2
D: NA
size: once
J: TRBJ1-1
DNA: TGTGCCAGCAGCCTGGGGATTGAAGCTTTCTTT
CDR3: CASSLGIEAFF

V: TRBV19
D: NA
size: NA
J: TRBJ2-7
DNA: TGTGCCAGTAGTGGACAGATAATCTACGAGCAGTACTTC
CDR3: CASSGQIIYEQYF

V: TRBV18
D: NA
size: NA
J: TRBJ1-5
DNA: TGTGCCAGCTCGCCATCGGAGGGGGTCCCTCTCCAGCATTTT
CDR3: CASSPSEGVPLQHF

V: TRBV9
D: NA
size: NA
J: TRBJ2-2
DNA: TGTGCCAGCAGCGTAGAGTGGTCCTCTAACACCGGGGAGCTGTTTTTT
CDR3: CASSVEWSSNTGELFF

V: TRBV7-2
D: NA
size: NA
J: TRBJ2-2
DNA: TGTGCCAGCAGCCTACAAAGAACGGGGGTGAACACCGGGGAGCTGTTTTTT
CDR3: CASSLQRTGVNTGELFF

V: TRBV11-2
D: NA
size: NA
J: TRBJ1-3
DNA: TGTGCCAGCAGCCCGACCGGGACATTAGGAAACACCATATATTTT
CDR3: CASSPTGTLGNTIYF

V: TRBV30
D: TRBD1
size: once
J: TRBJ2-2
DNA: TGTGCCTGGCCGACCGGGACAGGGAACACCGGGGAGCTGTTTTTT
CDR3: CAWPTGTGNTGELFF

V: TRBV27
D: NA
size: NA
J: TRBJ1-1
DNA: TGTGCCAGCAGTCCCCTGGTGGGTGAAGCTTTCTTT
CDR3: CASSPLVGEAFF